This TCR beta chain stems from a study of shared clonotypes between healthy human individuals. Study-level information: Those who served as donors were a couple of women and three men between the ages of 18 and 49. Each donor's CD8 memory used one plate, CD8 naive two, each CD4 subset three.

Clones were sequenced by immunoSEQ multiplex PCR, and TCRdb holds only the in-frame ones, with some missing. The data show 2 million to 2.5 million clones, 85% to 95% seen once. V lost 3 bases to trimming and J lost 8 bases; unmatched junction nucleotides: 17. Germline V lookup: CDR1 MNHNS, CDR2 SASEGT. The CDR3 length is 18 residues. This clone appeared a single time. Its antigen is not known. Study-wide points: It was the non-shared clonotypes that had lower generation probabilities than clonotypes shared by all four donors.

The sample taken for sequencing was naive CD4+ T cells from PBMCs. Subset given: CD45RA+ positively selected. V and J are TRBV6-1 and TRBJ2-1, with TRBD2 matching over 9 bases. This clonotype was obtained from a man in his late teens or twenties in good health. Some clones in this sample may be carry-over from other donors' samples. CDR3: CASSEGGTASGTVYEQFF. The CDR3 DNA reads TGTGCCAGCAGTGAGGGCGGGACAGCTAGCGGGACTGTCTATGAGCAGTTCTTC.